The present T cell receptor (beta chain) was sequenced within a study of blood T cell repertoires in COVID-19. Study in general: Samples taken during acute and convalescent COVID-19 were collected in the United States, Italy and Spain. The cDNA or gDNA used as material had been derived from T cells, B-cell-depleted T cells, or PBMCs.

Original handling: Amplification of reference gene primers provided the estimated nucleated cell counts. Some clones are missing from TCRdb's copy, which holds only in-frame ones; the method was immunoSEQ multiplex PCR. V and J calls plus clone size are reproduced from that table; the DNA served to infer D and trimming. This table holds approximately 250,000 clones, 70% to 90% found once. Clinical history reported by participants formed the basis on which cohorts were assigned. The sequenced sample consisted of PBMCs or T cells enriched from blood (not recorded which). The clonotype originates from a woman aged 25 to 39 with acute COVID-19.

The CDR3 bases are TGTGCCAGCAGCAAAGTTGGGACAGGGGGAAGGAACACTGAAGCTTTCTTT. It is translated as CASSKVGTGGRNTEAFF. This chain uses TRBV21-1 with TRBJ1-1; the table's D gene call, TRBD1, was not cross checked with the DNA. TRBV21-1 is flagged as a pseudogene. This CDR3 region has 17 residues.